Listed here are 16 T cell receptor beta chains from one sample, sequenced in a study of CD8 T cells in ankylosing spondylitis. TCRdb analysed the 5' RACE reads with MiXCR anew, one entry per CDR3 protein. The sample carries approximately 180,000 distinct CDR3 sequences, about 20% recorded once. Specimen: blood, either unsorted or a sorted T cell fraction (not recorded which). The source of these receptors is a male donor aged 5 to 29 with ankylosing spondylitis or in good health (not recorded which).

The CDR3 loop is CSLRDSSYEQYF. As DNA, the CDR3 is TGCAGCTTAAGGGACTCCAGCTACGAGCAGTACTTC. The V and J genes are TRBV29-1 and TRBJ2-7; D might be TRBD2 (6 bases). CDR1 and CDR2 (germline): SQVTM, ANQGSEA. There are 12 residues in the CDR3. The V end lost 8 bases, the J end lost 3 bases, and 14 bases lay between the germline ends.

This clonotype was seen only a few times. The CDR3 DNA reads TGTGCCAGCGATTCCGGGACCCAACTTGGCCGGGAGCTGTTTTTT. Translating gives CASDSGTQLGRELFF. The chain has TRBV6-6 and TRBJ2-2; D possibly uses TRBD1 or TRBD2 (5 bases each). The CDR3 is made up of 15 amino acids. Trimming took off 8 bases at V and 9 bases at J, with 22 bases between the two ends. The germline gives CDR1 MNHNY, CDR2 SVGAGI (reference sequence).

The sample holds many counts of this clonotype. This sequence joins TRBV4-3 and TRBJ1-4, with a possible D match to TRBD1 (6 bases). CDR3 size: 14 residues. V lost 0 bases and J lost 10, with 12 bases in between. Germline V gives CDR1 LGHNA, CDR2 YSLEER. The DNA of the CDR3 is TGCGCCAGCAGCCAAGAACACAGGGCCGCAAAACTGTTTTTT. Protein product: CASSQEHRAAKLFF.

V usage is TRBV29-1 and J usage is TRBJ2-1; D perhaps matches TRBD2 (6 bases). V lost 3 bases and J 0 bases, leaving 9 bases between the germline ends. This CDR3 contains 14 residues. The germline V gene has CDR1 SQVTM and CDR2 ANQGSEA. The CDR3 here is CSVDGDFSYNEQFF. The CDR3 region has the DNA TGCAGCGTTGACGGGGACTTCTCCTACAATGAGCAGTTCTTC.

This clonotype has a count of ten or more. The gene calls are TRBV6-4 and TRBJ1-1; D is uncertain. This CDR3 spans 14 amino acids. From germline, CDR1 is MRHNA and CDR2 SNTAGT. V was pared by 7 bases and J by 1 base, with 13 bases between. CDR3 DNA: TGTGCCAGCAAACCGACGGCCAGGAACACTGAAGCTTTCTTT. Its protein is CASKPTARNTEAFF.

Many counts were recorded for this clonotype. This sequence joins TRBV6-2 or TRBV6-3 and TRBJ2-5, with D uncertain. The germline V and J ends were trimmed by 7 bases and 6 bases, with 24 bases remaining between them. CDR1 is MNHEY and CDR2 is SVGEGT in the germline V gene. The CDR3 totals 16 residues. The CDR3 sequence is CASTILPPSPSQTQYF. DNA of the CDR3: TGTGCCAGCACTATCCTACCCCCGAGCCCCTCCCAGACCCAGTACTTC.

This clonotype was found many times. The chain links TRBV29-1 to TRBJ2-5, with TRBD1 identical over 7 bases. V lost 6 bases, J lost 7 bases, and 14 bases stayed unmatched. The CDR3 contains 14 residues. Germline values: CDR1 SQVTM, CDR2 ANQGSEA. In DNA, the CDR3 is TGCAGCGTGGGAGAGGGGGCGTGGGGGTCGACCCAGTACTTC. Translated, it gives CSVGEGAWGSTQYF.

The chain links TRBV6-5 to TRBJ2-1; D gene ambiguous. CDR1 and CDR2 from the germline V gene are MNHEY and SVGAGI. This CDR3 comprises 15 residues. Trimming left V 7 bases short and J 6 bases short, with 19 bases between. CDR3 protein: CASNSLGSKFNEQFF. In DNA, the CDR3 is TGTGCCAGCAACAGCCTCGGGTCCAAATTCAATGAGCAGTTCTTC.

This clonotype showed up many times. This sequence joins TRBV5-1 and TRBJ2-7; 8 nucleotides match TRBD2. Germline lookup yields CDR1 SGHRS and CDR2 YFSETQ. V gave up 0 bases and J gave up 5 bases; unmatched junction bases: 7. This CDR3 has 15 amino acids. The CDR3 is CASSLGTSSPHEQYF. The CDR3 nucleotides are TGCGCCAGCAGCTTGGGGACTAGCAGCCCCCACGAGCAGTACTTC.

The chain is built from TRBV20-1 and TRBJ2-2, with D possibly matching TRBD1 (5 bases). From germline, CDR1 is DFQATT and CDR2 SNEGSKA (reference sequence). This CDR3 is built from 12 residues. V shed 7 bases and J shed 6 bases, with 12 bases lying between them. The CDR3 DNA sequence: TGCAGTGGTCTTAGGGGTGCCGGGGAGCTGTTTTTT. As protein: CSGLRGAGELFF.

This clonotype was detected ten times or more. The chain carries TRBV5-1 and TRBJ2-3, with TRBD2 as a possible D gene (5 bases). V lost 3 bases and J lost 6, with 17 bases in between. The length of the CDR3 is 15 residues. Germline CDR1 reads SGHRS; CDR2 reads YFSETQ. The CDR3 loop is CASSSGILTSDTQYF. CDR3 nucleotide sequence: TGCGCCAGCAGCTCCGGGATACTGACCTCGGATACGCAGTATTTT.

In its sample, this clonotype was seen many times. CDR3 DNA sequence: TGTGCCTGGGGTCCCCGGGACGCTGAAGCTTTCTTT. This encodes CAWGPRDAEAFF. The chain recombines TRBV30 with TRBJ1-1; possibly TRBD1 for D (5 bases). The CDR3 is made up of 12 amino acids. V was shortened by 5 bases and J by 6 bases, with 13 bases between the two germline ends. In germline, CDR1 is GTSNPN, CDR2 SVGIG (reference sequence).

This clonotype was recorded many times. The rearrangement links TRBV5-1 to TRBJ2-3, with 9 bases fitting TRBD2. This CDR3 spans 16 amino acids. Germline-derived CDR1 and CDR2 are SGHRS and YFSETQ. Trimming cost V 4 bases and J 2 bases; bases outside gene matches: 8. CDR3 bases: TGCGCCAGCAGCCCCTTGACTAGCGGATACACAGATACGCAGTATTTT. Translated: CASSPLTSGYTDTQYF.

This clonotype was detected ten times or more. At one of its ends the junction is not consistent with the germline gene, which may arise from a read error. The chain employs TRBV10-3 and TRBJ2-7, with D perhaps assigned TRBD1 or TRBD2 (6 bases each). Per germline, CDR1 ENHRY and CDR2 SYGVKD. The length of the CDR3 is 16 residues. Written as DNA, the CDR3 is TGTGCTATCAGTAATTGGGGGGCGGAGAGCTCCTACGAGCAGTACTTC. Translating gives CAISNWGAESSYEQYF.

In its sample, this clonotype was seen many times. This CDR3 reads CASSVYEAYEQYF. The CDR3 region has the DNA TGCGCCAGCAGTGTCTACGAAGCCTACGAGCAGTACTTC. The chain links TRBV10-2 to TRBJ2-7; D remains unclear. There are 13 residues in the CDR3. With 4 bases removed from V and 2 bases from J, the gap between germline ends came to 9 bases. Germline V CDR1 and CDR2: WSHSY, SAAADI.

The chain joins TRBV10-3 to TRBJ2-1; weak D call: TRBD2 (6 bases). CDR1 ENHRY and CDR2 SYGVKD come from the germline V gene. The germline V and J ends were trimmed by 5 bases and 4 bases, with 12 bases remaining between them. The CDR3 runs to 14 residues. As DNA, the CDR3 is TGTGCCATCAGTTTACCGGGGGAATACAATGAGCAGTTCTTC. This sequence encodes CAISLPGEYNEQFF.